One sample yielded the 28 T cell receptor beta chains listed below, sequenced in a study of CD8 T cells in Susac syndrome. With random hexamers, roughly 0.45 to 1 ug RNA was reverse transcribed. From the immunoSEQ multiplex PCR reads, TCRdb called clonotypes with MiXCR, one entry per CDR3 protein. Altogether tens of thousands of distinct CDR3 sequences are present, around nine tenths being singletons, with the ten largest covering roughly 0.49%. The sample was CD8+ T cells from PBMCs. All receptors derive from a human donor with multiple sclerosis.

The V call is TRBV20-1, the J call TRBJ2-3; D may correspond to TRBD1 or TRBD2 (5 bases each). The V gene's germline CDR1 is DFQATT and CDR2 SNEGSKA (reference sequence). This CDR3 is built from 17 residues. V gave up 0 bases and J gave up 2 bases, with 18 bases separating them. CDR3 nucleotide sequence: TGCAGTGCTAGAGATCTAGCAGGGCCCCTTCCCACAGATACGCAGTATTTT. Residues: CSARDLAGPLPTDTQYF.

This sequence joins TRBV12-3 or TRBV12-4 and TRBJ2-7; TRBD1 agrees at 7 bases. CDR3 length: 14 amino acids. V lost 4 bases and J lost 2; bases outside the gene matches: 5. Written as DNA, the CDR3 is TGTGCCAGCAGTTCGGGACAGCTTCCCTACGAGCAGTACTTC. It specifies CASSSGQLPYEQYF.

The rearrangement joins TRBV7-3 to TRBJ2-2; D uncertain. From germline, CDR1 is SGHTA and CDR2 FQGTGA. Trimming cost V 5 bases and J 8 bases, with 12 bases left between them. The CDR3 has 13 residues. The chain's CDR3 is CASSPDPGGELFF. CDR3 nucleotide sequence: TGTGCCAGCAGCCCGGACCCCGGGGGGGAGCTGTTTTTT.

V is TRBV7-6 and J is TRBJ1-6; TRBD1 aligns across 10 bases. After removal of 5 bases from V and 9 bases from J, the junction contained 7 bases not matched to a gene. In germline, CDR1 is SGHVS, CDR2 FNYEAQ. This CDR3 is 15 amino acids long. CDR3 amino acids: CASSAEGQGISPLHF. Here the CDR3 DNA reads TGTGCCAGCAGCGCCGAGGGACAGGGGATTTCACCCCTCCACTTT.

This chain joins TRBV20-1 and TRBJ1-2; D is unclear. V lost 1 base to trimming and J lost 0 bases, with 15 bases between them. Germline assignment: CDR1 DFQATT and CDR2 SNEGSKA (reference sequence). This CDR3 is built from 16 residues. The CDR3 spells CSARVATNQANYGYTF. The DNA of the CDR3 is TGCAGTGCTAGAGTAGCCACAAACCAGGCTAACTATGGCTACACCTTC.

V usage is TRBV2 and J usage is TRBJ1-1; D is unclear. V was clipped by 7 bases and J by 7 bases, with 13 bases between them. Germline CDR1 is SNHLY and CDR2 is FYNNEI. This CDR3 contains 12 residues. CDR3 in DNA: TGTGCCAGCAATGGTCAGTTTGGTGAAGCTTTCTTT. It codes for CASNGQFGEAFF.

The rearrangement links TRBV29-1 to TRBJ2-2, with D hard to call. The CDR3 contains 13 residues. CDR1 SQVTM and CDR2 ANQGSEA come from the germline V gene. Trimming took 2 bases from V and 2 from J, leaving 6 bases between them. The CDR3, as DNA: TGCAGCGTTGAACCCGGAAACACCGGGGAGCTGTTTTTT. Translating gives CSVEPGNTGELFF.

This chain links TRBV20-1 with TRBJ2-1, with D hard to call. Germline CDR1 DFQATT, CDR2 SNEGSKA (reference sequence). CDR3 length: 13 amino acids. The V end was cut by 3 bases, the J end by 3 bases, with 9 bases between. CDR3 loop: CSASVLGYNEQFF. DNA of the CDR3: TGCAGTGCTAGTGTGTTGGGCTACAATGAGCAGTTCTTC.

This chain links TRBV19 with TRBJ2-7; no clear D. Per germline, CDR1 LNHDA and CDR2 SQIVND (reference sequence). V was clipped by 3 bases and J by 3 bases, with 9 bases between them. This CDR3 contains 13 residues. CDR3 sequence: CASSMGSYYEQYF. The CDR3 region has the DNA TGTGCCAGTAGTATGGGCAGCTACTACGAGCAGTACTTC.

This sequence joins TRBV6-5 and TRBJ2-5; D is unresolved. There are 14 residues in the CDR3. CDR1 and CDR2 from the germline V gene are MNHEY and SVGAGI. V was clipped by 0 bases and J by 4 bases, with 9 bases between them. The CDR3 nucleotides read TGTGCCAGCAGTTACTCGATAGGGCCAGAGACCCAGTACTTC. This codes for CASSYSIGPETQYF.

The chain recombines TRBV20-1 with TRBJ2-7; 9 bases line up with TRBD2. The CDR3 consists of 16 residues. With V trimmed by 0 bases and J by 3 bases, 9 bases remained unmatched. Germline V gene data show CDR1 as DFQATT and CDR2 as SNEGSKA (reference sequence). The CDR3 DNA is TGCAGTGCTAGAGATTTTAGCGGGGGACTTATCTACGAGCAGTACTTC. Its protein is CSARDFSGGLIYEQYF.

This chain joins TRBV27 and TRBJ2-1; perhaps D is TRBD1 or TRBD2 (7 bases each). The CDR3 length is 15 residues. Germline CDR1 MNHEY, CDR2 SMNVEV (reference sequence). Between the trimmed V and J ends, which lost 0 bases and 9 bases, there was a span of 15 bases. CDR3 in amino acids: CASSLSQGGLSEQFF. The CDR3 bases are TGTGCCAGCAGTTTATCCCAGGGGGGGTTAAGTGAGCAGTTCTTC.

J is TRBJ2-1 and V is TRBV6-2 or TRBV6-3; D is uncertain. The CDR3 is 14 residues long. In germline, CDR1 is MNHEY, CDR2 SVGEGT. Deletions cut 5 bases from V and 8 bases from J, with 16 bases between. The DNA of the CDR3 is TGTGCCAGCAGTCACACTGAGATAGGATATGAGCAGTTCTTC. Protein product: CASSHTEIGYEQFF.

The chain combines TRBV7-2 with TRBJ2-1; 9 positions match TRBD1. Germline-derived CDR1 and CDR2 are SGHTA and FQGNSA. J was trimmed by 4 bases and V by 4 bases; bases with no gene match: 11. This CDR3 has 17 amino acids. The CDR3 loop reads CASSSGRTGEGYNEQFF. The CDR3 DNA reads TGTGCCAGCAGCTCCGGGCGGACAGGGGAAGGATACAATGAGCAGTTCTTC.

This clonotype appeared a single time. V and J are TRBV2 and TRBJ1-2; 7 bases fit TRBD1. The junction had 3 bases not matched to a gene; V was cut back by 2 bases and J by 3 bases. This CDR3 region has 14 residues. Per the germline V gene, CDR1 is SNHLY and CDR2 is FYNNEI. The CDR3 DNA sequence: TGTGCCAGCAGTGAAAATACAGGGGACTATGGCTACACCTTC. Translating it yields CASSENTGDYGYTF.

The J gene is TRBJ2-7, the V gene TRBV2, with TRBD1 matching over 8 bases. The CDR3 is 14 residues long. Germline V gene sequence: CDR1 SNHLY, CDR2 FYNNEI. The J segment lost 3 bases and the V segment lost 3 bases, leaving 4 bases of the junction unmatched. The CDR3 loop reads CASSDRDRYYEQYF. Written as DNA, the CDR3 is TGTGCCAGCAGTGACCGGGACAGGTACTACGAGCAGTACTTC. Variable domain in full (rest from reference TRBV2 and TRBJ2-7): EPEVTQTPSHQVTQMGQEVILRCVPISNHLYFYWYRQILGQKVEFLVSFYNNEISEKSEIFDDQFSVERPDGSNFTLKIRSTKLEDSAMYFCASSDRDRYYEQYFGPGTRLTVT.

This clonotype has only one observation. The chain employs TRBV11-2 and TRBJ2-1, with 14 positions matching TRBD2. This CDR3 is built from 18 residues. V was clipped by 5 bases and J by 9 bases; unmatched bases: 15. The germline CDR1 and CDR2 sequences are SGHAT and FQNNGV. CDR3 amino acids: CASSTPGTSGGLQGEQFF. The CDR3 nucleotides read TGTGCCAGCAGCACTCCCGGGACTAGCGGGGGACTACAGGGTGAGCAGTTCTTC. The variable domain in full, with the rest retrieved from reference TRBV11-2 and TRBJ2-1, is EAGVAQSPRYKIIEKRQSVAFWCNPISGHATLYWYQQILGQGPKLLIQFQNNGVVDDSQLPKDRFSAERLKGVDSTLKIQPAKLEDSAVYLCASSTPGTSGGLQGEQFFGPGTRLTVL.

The V gene is TRBV19, the J gene TRBJ1-1; possible D gene TRBD1, 5 bases. The CDR3 contains 15 residues. Germline values: CDR1 LNHDA, CDR2 SQIVND (reference sequence). V was clipped by 6 bases and J by 0 bases, with 14 bases between them. For the CDR3, the DNA is TGTGCCAGTAGCTGGGACGGGAGCTTGAACACTGAAGCTTTCTTT. This sequence encodes CASSWDGSLNTEAFF.

The rearrangement links TRBV20-1 to TRBJ1-2, with D possibly being TRBD1 (6 bases). Germline V CDR1 and CDR2: DFQATT, SNEGSKA (reference sequence). The V gene lost 1 base and the J gene lost 3 bases, with 15 bases spanning the gap. The length of the CDR3 is 15 residues. CDR3: CSARGPGEFHYGYTF. For the CDR3, the DNA is TGCAGTGCTAGAGGGCCAGGGGAATTTCACTATGGCTACACCTTC.

V usage is TRBV28 and J usage is TRBJ1-2, with unresolved D. V lost 4 bases and J 4 bases, leaving 4 bases between the germline ends. Germline V gene sequence: CDR1 MDHEN, CDR2 SYDVKM. This CDR3 is built from 11 residues. The CDR3 is CASSSSYGYTF. CDR3 nucleotides: TGTGCCAGCAGTTCCAGCTATGGCTACACCTTC.

The rearrangement uses TRBV10-2 and TRBJ1-1; the D is unclear. The CDR3 is 12 amino acids. V was cut by 5 bases and J by 0 bases, with 4 bases left in between. CDR1 is WSHSY, CDR2 SAAADI, per germline. The CDR3 loop reads CASSLLNTEAFF. In DNA, the CDR3 is TGCGCCAGCAGTCTCTTGAACACTGAAGCTTTCTTT.

The chain carries TRBV30 and TRBJ2-7; D unclear. The germline V gene encodes CDR1 GTSNPN and CDR2 SVGIG (reference sequence). This CDR3 spans 13 amino acids. Trimming removed 2 bases from V and 1 base from J, with 9 bases in between. CDR3 coding DNA: TGTGCCTGGAGTTTGGGCTTTTCCTACGAGCAGTACTTC. Encoded protein: CAWSLGFSYEQYF.

In its sample, this clonotype was seen once. J is TRBJ2-6 and V is TRBV13; 7 nucleotides match TRBD1. The CDR3 has 18 residues. Germline loops: CDR1 PRHDT, CDR2 FYEKMQ (reference sequence). Trimming took 6 bases from V and 0 from J; bases not matched to a gene: 11. The CDR3 loop is CASRERDSLPSGANVLTF. The CDR3 region has the DNA TGTGCCAGCAGAGAACGGGACAGCCTTCCCTCTGGGGCCAACGTCCTGACTTTC.

V is TRBV7-6 and J is TRBJ2-1, with D unresolved. The CDR3 totals 14 residues. Germline V gene sequence: CDR1 SGHVS, CDR2 FNYEAQ. V lost 4 bases to trimming and J lost 2 bases, with 9 bases between them. The CDR3 loop reads CASSSRLAYNEQFF. The CDR3 DNA follows: TGTGCCAGCAGCTCCCGCCTGGCCTACAATGAGCAGTTCTTC.

The chain uses TRBV6-6 and TRBJ2-1, with D hard to call. Germline CDR1 and CDR2: MNHNY and SVGAGI (reference sequence). V shed 2 bases and J shed 4 bases, with 3 bases lying between them. The CDR3 contains 12 residues. In DNA, the CDR3 is TGTGCCAGCAGTTACCTATACAATGAGCAGTTCTTC. Protein sequence: CASSYLYNEQFF.

This clonotype was detected once. The chain joins TRBV28 to TRBJ2-6, with 8 nucleotides matching TRBD2. The CDR3 totals 17 residues. The V segment lost 7 bases and the J segment 0 bases; nucleotides outside the gene matches: 8. Per the germline V gene, CDR1 is MDHEN and CDR2 is SYDVKM. The CDR3, as DNA: TGTGCCAGCAAATTTGCGGGGGGTAGCTCTGGGGCCAACGTCCTGACTTTC. Its protein product is CASKFAGGSSGANVLTF. The full variable domain, its missing parts supplied by reference TRBV28 and TRBJ2-6, is DVKVTQSSRYLVKRTGEKVFLECVQDMDHENMFWYRQDPGLGLRLIYFSYDVKMKEKGDIPEGYSVSREKKERFSLILESASTNQTSMYLCASKFAGGSSGANVLTFGAGSRLTVL.

The rearrangement joins TRBV7-3 to TRBJ2-2; D unresolved. The germline V gene encodes CDR1 SGHTA and CDR2 FQGTGA. This CDR3 has 12 amino acids. Trimming removed 0 bases from V and 6 bases from J, with 2 bases in between. The CDR3 sequence: CASSLTSGELFF. The CDR3 nucleotides read TGTGCCAGCAGCTTAACCTCCGGGGAGCTGTTTTTT.

The J gene is TRBJ1-2, the V gene TRBV2, with D hard to call. The CDR3 runs to 15 residues. Germline values: CDR1 SNHLY, CDR2 FYNNEI. V was pared by 2 bases and J by 4 bases, with 14 bases between. Here the CDR3 reads CASSERPGDSYGYTF. The CDR3 nucleotides read TGTGCCAGCAGTGAACGTCCGGGCGACTCCTATGGCTACACCTTC.